One TCR beta chain is described in this entry. Its antigen is undetermined. TCRdb's copy holds only in-frame clones and misses some; the assay was immunoSEQ multiplex PCR. The repertoire holds approximately 110,000 clones, with 80% to 95% as singletons. This specimen comes from a study of PD-L1 blockade in urothelial cancer. Study-wide context: Study patients had been treated with 0 to 3 previous chemotherapy regimens. Blood samples had a median of approximately 150,000 T cells.

Study-level results: Having blood TCR clonality under the median before treatment predicted better survival.

Stated time point: peripheral blood 6 weeks after treatment start. With 0 bases removed from V and 3 bases from J, the gap between germline ends came to 7 bases. Per germline, CDR1 SGHRS and CDR2 YFSETQ. The CDR3 length is 13 residues. Source: PBMCs, taken around atezolizumab (anti-PD-L1) treatment. The sequence was collected from a man in his 60s with urothelial cancer. The J gene is TRBJ2-7, the V gene TRBV5-1; no clear D. The CDR3 protein is CASSLAPVYEQYF. The CDR3 DNA is TGCGCCAGCAGCTTGGCCCCCGTCTACGAGCAGTACTTC.